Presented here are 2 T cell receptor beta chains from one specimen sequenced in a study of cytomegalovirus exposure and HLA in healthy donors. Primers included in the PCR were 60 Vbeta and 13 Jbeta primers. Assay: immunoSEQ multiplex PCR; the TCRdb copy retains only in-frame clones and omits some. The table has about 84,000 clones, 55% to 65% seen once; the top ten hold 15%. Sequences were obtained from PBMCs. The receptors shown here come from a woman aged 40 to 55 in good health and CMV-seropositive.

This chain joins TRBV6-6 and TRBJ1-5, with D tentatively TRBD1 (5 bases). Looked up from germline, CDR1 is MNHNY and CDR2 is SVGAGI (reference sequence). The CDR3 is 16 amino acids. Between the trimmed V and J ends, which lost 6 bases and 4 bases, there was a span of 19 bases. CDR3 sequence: CASRGRVRALNQPQHF. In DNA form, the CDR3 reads TGTGCCAGCAGAGGAAGGGTCAGGGCCCTAAATCAGCCCCAGCATTTT.

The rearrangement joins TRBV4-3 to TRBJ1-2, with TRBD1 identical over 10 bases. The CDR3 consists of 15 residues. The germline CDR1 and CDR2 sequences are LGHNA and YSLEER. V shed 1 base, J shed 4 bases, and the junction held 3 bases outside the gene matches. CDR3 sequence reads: CASSQADRGTYGYTF. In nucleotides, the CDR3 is TGCGCCAGCAGCCAAGCGGACAGGGGGACCTATGGCTACACCTTC.